The 4 T cell receptor beta chains reported below all come from one sample, sequenced in a study of blood T cell repertoires in COVID-19. Clones were read by immunoSEQ multiplex PCR, and TCRdb kept only the in-frame ones, dropping some. The profile shows about 80,000 clones, roughly 80% of them singletons. Sequenced material: peripheral blood. The receptors were sampled from a woman between 40 and 50 years old with active or convalescent COVID-19.

On this clone itself: Within the sample, other DNA sequences also encode this same CDR3. The J gene is TRBJ1-1, the V gene TRBV18; possible D gene TRBD1, 5 bases. The CDR3 totals 13 residues. V was trimmed by 2 bases and J by 12 bases, leaving 16 bases between them. Germline CDR1 KGHSH, CDR2 LQKENI. The CDR3 DNA reads as TGTGCCAGCTCACCAGTATCGGCTCAGGGTACTTTCTTT. Translation: CASSPVSAQGTFF.

The chain joins TRBV3-1 (or the pseudogene TRBV3-2) to TRBJ2-7; tentatively, D is TRBD2 (6 bases). Trimming removed 5 bases at V and 3 bases at J, with 17 bases between. CDR1 and CDR2 (germline): LGHDT, YNNKEL (reference sequence). The CDR3 is 15 residues long. CDR3 loop: CASSLTGTGGYEQYF. The CDR3 DNA reads TGTGCCAGCAGCTTAACCGGGACTGGGGGCTACGAGCAGTACTTC.

The chain couples TRBV5-1 to TRBJ2-5, with D possibly being TRBD2 (6 bases). The CDR3 covers 15 residues. V was clipped by 4 bases and J by 2 bases, with 15 bases between them. In germline, CDR1 is SGHRS, CDR2 YFSETQ. The CDR3 spells CASSGTGTEQETQYF. CDR3 nucleotides: TGCGCCAGCAGCGGGACCGGGACTGAACAAGAGACCCAGTACTTC. Using reference TRBV5-1 and TRBJ2-5 for the parts outside the CDR3, the full variable domain is KAGVTQTPRYLIKTRGQQVTLSCSPISGHRSVSWYQQTPGQGLQFLFEYFSETQRNKGNFPGRFSGRQFSNSRSEMNVSTLELGDSALYLCASSGTGTEQETQYFGPGTRLLVL.

This chain connects TRBV19 to TRBJ1-6, with a weak D call TRBD1 (6 bases). Trimming cost V 7 bases and J 2 bases, with 12 bases left between them. The CDR3 spans 15 residues. Germline V gene sequence: CDR1 LNHDA, CDR2 SQIVND (reference sequence). In DNA, the CDR3 is TGTGCCAGTACTCGGGAGGGGGCCTATAATTCACCCCTCCACTTT. Amino acid sequence: CASTREGAYNSPLHF.